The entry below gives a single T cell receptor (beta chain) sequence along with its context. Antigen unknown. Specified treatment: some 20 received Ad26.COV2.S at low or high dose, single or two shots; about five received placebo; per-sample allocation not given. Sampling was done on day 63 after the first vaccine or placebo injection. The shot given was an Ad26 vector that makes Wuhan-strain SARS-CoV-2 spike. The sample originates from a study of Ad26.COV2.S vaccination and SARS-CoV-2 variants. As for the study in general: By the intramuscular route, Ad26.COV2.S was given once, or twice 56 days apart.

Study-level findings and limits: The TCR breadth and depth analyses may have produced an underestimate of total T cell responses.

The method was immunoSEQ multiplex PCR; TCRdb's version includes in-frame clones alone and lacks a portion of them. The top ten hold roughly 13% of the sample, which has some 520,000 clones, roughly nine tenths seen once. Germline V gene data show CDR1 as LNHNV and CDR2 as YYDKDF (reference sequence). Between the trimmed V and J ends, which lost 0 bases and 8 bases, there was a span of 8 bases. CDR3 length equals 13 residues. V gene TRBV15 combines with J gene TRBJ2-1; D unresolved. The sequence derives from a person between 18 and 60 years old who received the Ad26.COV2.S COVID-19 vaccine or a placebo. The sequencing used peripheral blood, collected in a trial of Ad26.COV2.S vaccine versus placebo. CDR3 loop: CATSRDFSDEQFF. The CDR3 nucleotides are TGTGCCACCAGCAGAGATTTTTCGGATGAGCAGTTCTTC.